The rows below give T cell receptor beta chains drawn from one sample of a study of T cell responses to AZD1222 COVID-19 vaccine. TCRdb's copy holds only in-frame clones and misses some; the assay was immunoSEQ multiplex PCR. The sample contains 250,000 to 300,000 clones, almost 95% of which appear only once. Sequencing was performed on peripheral blood, taken 28 days after the second AZD1222 dose. All receptors come from an adult who received the AZD1222 COVID-19 vaccine. The CDR3 runs from the conserved cysteine through the conserved F or W. Fields, in order: V gene, CDR3 length, clone size, D gene, J gene, CDR3 DNA, CDR3 protein. The D gene is left open where the match is weak. Size is omitted from some rows. Given values are once, few, many or a class for expanded clones.

v_gene: TRBV5-5
len: 15
abundance: -
d_gene: -
j_gene: TRBJ1-1
CDR3nt: TGTGCCAGCACGTGGGAGGTTGGACCGAACACTGAAGCTTTCTTT
CDR3aa: CASTWEVGPNTEAFF

v_gene: TRBV21-1
len: 16
abundance: -
d_gene: -
j_gene: TRBJ2-7
CDR3nt: TGTGCCAGCACATTATTAACTGCCGGGACAGCATACGAGCAGTACTTC
CDR3aa: CASTLLTAGTAYEQYF

v_gene: TRBV10-3
len: 15
abundance: -
d_gene: TRBD1
j_gene: TRBJ2-5
CDR3nt: TGTGCCATCAGCGCCGGGACAGGGGGCGCAGAGACCCAGTACTTC
CDR3aa: CAISAGTGGAETQYF

v_gene: TRBV5-6
len: 16
abundance: once
d_gene: TRBD2
j_gene: TRBJ2-7
CDR3nt: TGTGCCAGCAGCAATAGAAGGGACTACCTCTCCTACGAGCAGTACTTC
CDR3aa: CASSNRRDYLSYEQYF

v_gene: TRBV6-6
len: 16
abundance: -
d_gene: -
j_gene: TRBJ2-2
CDR3nt: TGTGCCAGCAGTTACGGGGAAGGGGTTAACACCGGGGAGCTGTTTTTT
CDR3aa: CASSYGEGVNTGELFF

v_gene: TRBV28
len: 15
abundance: -
d_gene: TRBD1
j_gene: TRBJ1-5
CDR3nt: TGTGCCAGCAGTTTAAAGGACAGGGGGCATCAGCCCCAGCATTTT
CDR3aa: CASSLKDRGHQPQHF

v_gene: TRBV5-1
len: 14
abundance: -
d_gene: TRBD1
j_gene: TRBJ1-2
CDR3nt: TGCGCCAGCAGTAATACGGGACAGGGATCGGGCTACACCTTC
CDR3aa: CASSNTGQGSGYTF

v_gene: TRBV14
len: 16
abundance: -
d_gene: TRBD1
j_gene: TRBJ1-4
CDR3nt: TGTGCCAGCAGCCAAGAGTCAGGGGGCGATGATGAAAAACTGTTTTTT
CDR3aa: CASSQESGGDDEKLFF

v_gene: TRBV9
len: 17
abundance: -
d_gene: TRBD2
j_gene: TRBJ2-3
CDR3nt: TGTGCCAGCAGCGTAGGGCTAGCGGGGGGACGCACAGATACGCAGTATTTT
CDR3aa: CASSVGLAGGRTDTQYF

v_gene: TRBV28
len: 13
abundance: -
d_gene: -
j_gene: TRBJ1-2
CDR3nt: TGTGCCAGCAGTTTCGATCGCCTGTTTGGCTACACCTTC
CDR3aa: CASSFDRLFGYTF

v_gene: TRBV9
len: 14
abundance: -
d_gene: -
j_gene: TRBJ2-5
CDR3nt: TGTGCCAGCAGCGTAGAGGGTCTCGGAAAGACCCAGTACTTC
CDR3aa: CASSVEGLGKTQYF

v_gene: TRBV28
len: 13
abundance: -
d_gene: -
j_gene: TRBJ2-7
CDR3nt: TGTGCCAGCAGTTTTCTTCAGGACTGGGGGCAGTACTTC
CDR3aa: CASSFLQDWGQYF

v_gene: TRBV28
len: 14
abundance: -
d_gene: -
j_gene: TRBJ1-3
CDR3nt: TGTGCCAGCAGTTTAGGGCAAGCCTTTTACACCATATATTTT
CDR3aa: CASSLGQAFYTIYF

v_gene: TRBV5-5
len: 15
abundance: -
d_gene: TRBD1
j_gene: TRBJ1-5
CDR3nt: TGTGCCAGCAGCTCTGGGACAGGGGGCTTTCAGCCCCAGCATTTT
CDR3aa: CASSSGTGGFQPQHF

v_gene: TRBV2
len: 12
abundance: -
d_gene: -
j_gene: TRBJ2-3
CDR3nt: TGTGCCAGCAGCAACGGACAAGATACGCAGTATTTT
CDR3aa: CASSNGQDTQYF

v_gene: TRBV19
len: 16
abundance: -
d_gene: TRBD1
j_gene: TRBJ2-1
CDR3nt: TGTGCCAGTAGTAGTTTCGGGACAGGGAGGTACAATGAGCAGTTCTTC
CDR3aa: CASSSFGTGRYNEQFF

v_gene: TRBV7-8
len: 18
abundance: once
d_gene: -
j_gene: TRBJ2-1
CDR3nt: TGTGCCAGCAGCTTAGAGCGGTTTCCCCTCTCAAGGGTCAATGAGCAGTTCTTC
CDR3aa: CASSLERFPLSRVNEQFF

v_gene: TRBV28
len: 15
abundance: -
d_gene: -
j_gene: TRBJ1-4
CDR3nt: TGTGCCAGCAGTACGTCTCAGGGTTTACTTGAAAAACTGTTTTTT
CDR3aa: CASSTSQGLLEKLFF

v_gene: TRBV7-2
len: 15
abundance: -
d_gene: -
j_gene: TRBJ1-4
CDR3nt: TGTGCCAGCAGCCCGGTTTGGGCAACTAATGAAAAACTGTTTTTT
CDR3aa: CASSPVWATNEKLFF

v_gene: TRBV5-6
len: 16
abundance: -
d_gene: TRBD2
j_gene: TRBJ2-1
CDR3nt: TGTGCCAGCAGCGATCCTAGCGGGGGGCCCTGGAATGAGCAGTTCTTC
CDR3aa: CASSDPSGGPWNEQFF

v_gene: TRBV15
len: 16
abundance: -
d_gene: -
j_gene: TRBJ1-1
CDR3nt: TGTGCCACCAGCAGAGATCGAAGGGGCCGGGGGACTGAAGCTTTCTTT
CDR3aa: CATSRDRRGRGTEAFF

v_gene: TRBV6-5
len: 16
abundance: -
d_gene: TRBD1
j_gene: TRBJ1-1
CDR3nt: TGTGCCAGCAGTTACTCTTACAGGGGGCAGGGCACTGAAGCTTTCTTT
CDR3aa: CASSYSYRGQGTEAFF

v_gene: TRBV15
len: 12
abundance: -
d_gene: -
j_gene: TRBJ1-2
CDR3nt: TGTGCCACCAGCAAGATCGATTATGGCTACACCTTC
CDR3aa: CATSKIDYGYTF

v_gene: TRBV5-6
len: 14
abundance: -
d_gene: TRBD2
j_gene: TRBJ2-5
CDR3nt: TGTGCCAGCAGCCCGGGACTAGCGGAAGAGACCCAGTACTTC
CDR3aa: CASSPGLAEETQYF

v_gene: TRBV7-2
len: 14
abundance: -
d_gene: TRBD1
j_gene: TRBJ1-2
CDR3nt: TGTGCCAGCAGCTCACAGGGGGCGGGCTATGGCTACACCTTC
CDR3aa: CASSSQGAGYGYTF

v_gene: TRBV5-5
len: 14
abundance: -
d_gene: -
j_gene: TRBJ1-1
CDR3nt: TGTGCCAGCAGCCAAGGGGCGCAGGGCACTGAAGCTTTCTTT
CDR3aa: CASSQGAQGTEAFF

v_gene: TRBV28
len: 13
abundance: -
d_gene: -
j_gene: TRBJ1-2
CDR3nt: TGTGCCAGCAGTTTCTCAGGGCAGTATGGCTACACCTTC
CDR3aa: CASSFSGQYGYTF

v_gene: TRBV7-9
len: 11
abundance: -
d_gene: -
j_gene: TRBJ1-1
CDR3nt: TGTGCCAGCAGCCAGACAGATGAAGCTTTCTTT
CDR3aa: CASSQTDEAFF

v_gene: TRBV18
len: 13
abundance: -
d_gene: -
j_gene: TRBJ1-1
CDR3nt: TGTGCCAGCTCACCATTGGATATGGGTGAAGCTTTCTTT
CDR3aa: CASSPLDMGEAFF

v_gene: TRBV24-1
len: 16
abundance: once
d_gene: -
j_gene: TRBJ2-6
CDR3nt: TGTGCCACCAGTGATTTTGGGGGATCTGGGGCCAACGTCCTGACTTTC
CDR3aa: CATSDFGGSGANVLTF